The clone carrying this T cell receptor beta chain was recorded a few times. Primers for the PCR totalled 60 Vbeta and 13 Jbeta. Profiling relied on immunoSEQ multiplex PCR, and the TCRdb table lists in-frame clones only, not all of them. The repertoire consists of 95,000 to 100,000 clones, with 9.4% occurring once and the leading ten covering approximately 5.1%. The CDR3 is 14 amino acids. Trimming left V 4 bases short and J 5 bases short, with 15 bases between. The germline V gene has CDR1 SGHRS and CDR2 YFSETQ. The data belong to a study of cytomegalovirus exposure and HLA in healthy donors. V is TRBV5-1 and J is TRBJ2-5, with a possible D match to TRBD1 (5 bases). What was sequenced was PBMCs. This TCR was sampled from a man aged 45 to 65 in good health and CMV-seropositive. DNA of the CDR3: TGCGCCAGCAGCGCAACAGGCCTGGGGGAGACCCAGTACTTC. Translation: CASSATGLGETQYF.